This is a list of T cell receptor beta chains from one sample in a study of T cell changes during pregnancy in multiple sclerosis. Repertoires were generated with immunoSEQ multiplex PCR, while TCRdb's copy carries only in-frame clones and drops some. The data show fewer than 60,000 clones, roughly 92% seen once. The specimen comprised CD4+ T cells from peripheral blood mononuclear cells, sampled after pregnancy. These TCRs come from a female donor with multiple sclerosis, enrolled in a pregnancy study. Both conserved end residues are trimmed from each CDR3.

V gene,CDR3 protein
TRBV19,ASRTGQNTGELF
TRBV6-5,ASSYDRGDYGYT
TRBV18,ASSPRTGGFQPQH
TRBV30,AWSVGTDARVSQY
TRBV18,ASSTGYGELF
TRBV6-5,ASLDTTYEQY
TRBV29-1,SVILAGGGSGQY
TRBV5-1,ASSLAGGRNGELF
TRBV19,ASSTYSGSSYNEQF
TRBV5-4,ASSQGSRMDYT
TRBV27,ASRETGGREQY
TRBV5-4,ASSLGAGLSTDTQY
TRBV10-3,AISESRGEQY
TRBV27,ASSLLREGLGEGSGELF
TRBV6-6,ASRTGNSNQPQH
TRBV13,ASSASDRASYEQY
TRBV5-1,ASSLAGTKGRTGELF
TRBV9,ASSASPGLALADTQY
TRBV11-2,ASSTGNQPQH
TRBV5-1,ASSSTQGTDTQY
TRBV18,ASSPQTRNTEAF
TRBV30,AWIAQPTNYGYT
TRBV6-1,ASSDQSRTGSRDTQY
TRBV27,ASSEIQGTSYYGYT
TRBV10-2,ASSLTGAGNTIY
TRBV29-1,SVGVGTGRAEAF
TRBV28,ASTPSPGTGVGEQY
TRBV5-4,ASSSQGAPPST
TRBV4-2,ASSQVTSGREEQY
TRBV18,ASSPELADPYEQY
TRBV7-2,ASGAGDTQY
TRBV6-5,ASRIARQGSTEAF
TRBV19,ASRNMNYDRRQH
TRBV29-1,SVSPGRTEAF
TRBV6-1,ASSDRHSSYNSPLH
TRBV6-1,ASRGQTSYEQY
TRBV11-3,ASRQGGGTEAF
TRBV2,ASSIYEQY
TRBV11-3,ASSSQTTSELYNEQF
TRBV27,ASSLVQGSNQPQH
TRBV4-2,ASSQDLGQGNYEQY
TRBV27,ASSSGQGRPSQETQY
TRBV14,ASSSRDIRYNEQF
TRBV2,ASSEPGVAKNIQY
TRBV10-1,ASSLGGSTGELF
TRBV30,AWSMLQGMSGYT
TRBV6-5,ASRERQGALREQY
TRBV6-1,ASRGTGSLNQPQH
TRBV11-2,ASSLDRGSNNEQF